Listed below are T cell receptor beta chains from one sample, sequenced in a study of blood T cells in healthy people across ages. Via MiXCR, TCRdb re-called the 5' RACE reads, giving one row per CDR3 protein. The top ten clones hold under 25% of a sample with some 1,800,000 distinct CDR3 sequences, about two fifths of them seen once. Sequencing input: blood. These receptor sequences come from a human donor in good health. Both conserved end residues are part of each CDR3. The D gene is left open where the match is weak. Where a row states a size, it is once, few, many or the class of an expanded clone; other rows omit it.

D gene: -
clone size: -
J gene: TRBJ2-6
V gene: TRBV9
CDR3 DNA: TGTGCCAGCAGCGTAGTTGGGGGAACCCCTGGGGCCAACGTCCTGACTTTC
CDR3 protein: CASSVVGGTPGANVLTF

D gene: -
clone size: -
J gene: TRBJ1-3
V gene: TRBV7-3
CDR3 DNA: TGTGCCAGCAGCAGGGGGGACGGCCCAGGAAACACCATATATTTT
CDR3 protein: CASSRGDGPGNTIYF

D gene: -
clone size: -
J gene: TRBJ2-5
V gene: TRBV7-2
CDR3 DNA: TGTGCCAGCAGCGTAGGTCTGTCCCCAGAGACCCAGTACTTC
CDR3 protein: CASSVGLSPETQYF

D gene: -
clone size: -
J gene: TRBJ1-5
V gene: TRBV6-8
CDR3 DNA: TGTGCCCGCAGTACAGCGCGACTTAAGCCCCAGCATTTT
CDR3 protein: CARSTARLKPQHF

D gene: -
clone size: -
J gene: TRBJ2-7
V gene: TRBV20-1
CDR3 DNA: TGCAGTGCTACCAGGGACACAGAATCGGGAGACGAGCAGTACTTC
CDR3 protein: CSATRDTESGDEQYF

D gene: TRBD1
clone size: -
J gene: TRBJ1-3
V gene: TRBV11-3
CDR3 DNA: TGTGCCAGCAGCCGGACAGGGTCTGGAAACACCATATATTTT
CDR3 protein: CASSRTGSGNTIYF

D gene: -
clone size: -
J gene: TRBJ1-1
V gene: TRBV12-3/TRBV12-4
CDR3 DNA: TGTGCCAGCAGCCGGTATCTTCAAAGGACTGAAGCTTTCTTT
CDR3 protein: CASSRYLQRTEAFF

D gene: -
clone size: few
J gene: TRBJ1-1
V gene: TRBV12-3/TRBV12-4
CDR3 DNA: TGTGCCAGCACCGACGGGGCTGAAGCTTTCTTT
CDR3 protein: CASTDGAEAFF

D gene: TRBD1
clone size: -
J gene: TRBJ2-5
V gene: TRBV7-3
CDR3 DNA: TGTGCCAGCGCCCGGACAGGGCAGGAGACCCAGTACTTC
CDR3 protein: CASARTGQETQYF

D gene: -
clone size: -
J gene: TRBJ1-1
V gene: TRBV5-6
CDR3 DNA: TGTGCCAGCAGCCGATATAGCGTCGGGAACACTGAAGCTTTCTTT
CDR3 protein: CASSRYSVGNTEAFF

D gene: -
clone size: -
J gene: TRBJ2-5
V gene: TRBV7-6
CDR3 DNA: TGTGCCAGCAGCTCCGGGCCCCCCGGTGAGACCCAGTACTTC
CDR3 protein: CASSSGPPGETQYF

D gene: -
clone size: few
J gene: TRBJ1-2
V gene: TRBV20-1
CDR3 DNA: TGCAGTGCTCGAGAGAGAATTGACTATGGCTACACCTTC
CDR3 protein: CSARERIDYGYTF

D gene: -
clone size: many
J gene: TRBJ1-2
V gene: TRBV7-2
CDR3 DNA: TGTGCCAGCAGTTTATCAGGGGTATATGGCTACACCTTC
CDR3 protein: CASSLSGVYGYTF

D gene: -
clone size: few
J gene: TRBJ2-7
V gene: TRBV7-6
CDR3 DNA: TGTGCCAGCAGCCCTGACAGAGCCTGCGAGCAGTACTTC
CDR3 protein: CASSPDRACEQYF

D gene: TRBD1
clone size: few
J gene: TRBJ1-1
V gene: TRBV29-1
CDR3 DNA: TGCAGCGTGTGGACAGGTGAAGCTTTCTTT
CDR3 protein: CSVWTGEAFF

D gene: -
clone size: -
J gene: TRBJ1-1
V gene: TRBV29-1
CDR3 DNA: TGCAGCGTTGAACAGGCAGTTCTGAACACTGAAGCTTTCTTT
CDR3 protein: CSVEQAVLNTEAFF

D gene: -
clone size: -
J gene: TRBJ1-1
V gene: TRBV6-2/TRBV6-3
CDR3 DNA: TGTGCCACCACCCGGGGCACTGAAGCTTTCTTT
CDR3 protein: CATTRGTEAFF

D gene: -
clone size: few
J gene: TRBJ1-1
V gene: TRBV5-6
CDR3 DNA: TGTGCCAGCAGCTCGCAAATCAGTCCCTACATGAACACTGAAGCTTTCTTT
CDR3 protein: CASSSQISPYMNTEAFF

D gene: -
clone size: -
J gene: TRBJ2-7
V gene: TRBV4-1
CDR3 DNA: TGCGCCAGCAGCCAAGAGGCCCACACCTACGAGCAGTACTTC
CDR3 protein: CASSQEAHTYEQYF

D gene: TRBD1
clone size: -
J gene: TRBJ1-2
V gene: TRBV20-1
CDR3 DNA: TGCAGTGCCCGCGTCCCGGGACAGGGTGGTGGCTACACCTTC
CDR3 protein: CSARVPGQGGGYTF

D gene: -
clone size: -
J gene: TRBJ2-3
V gene: TRBV15
CDR3 DNA: TGTGCCACCAGCAGAGTCTTATGGCAGGCCACAGATACGCAGTATTTT
CDR3 protein: CATSRVLWQATDTQYF

D gene: TRBD1
clone size: -
J gene: TRBJ2-5
V gene: TRBV9
CDR3 DNA: TGTGCCAGCAGCGTAGGCCAGGGGGCGTGGGAGACCCAGTACTTC
CDR3 protein: CASSVGQGAWETQYF

D gene: TRBD2
clone size: few
J gene: TRBJ2-6
V gene: TRBV4-3
CDR3 DNA: TGCGCCAGCAGCCAATTGGTTAGCGGGGATTCTGGGGCCAACGTCCTGACTTTC
CDR3 protein: CASSQLVSGDSGANVLTF

D gene: -
clone size: -
J gene: TRBJ2-7
V gene: TRBV4-1
CDR3 DNA: TGCGCCAGCAGCCAAGTCGGCGTACGCTCCAACGAGCAGTACTTC
CDR3 protein: CASSQVGVRSNEQYF

D gene: -
clone size: -
J gene: TRBJ2-1
V gene: TRBV12-3/TRBV12-4
CDR3 DNA: TGTGCCAGCAGCCCAGACCGCCTGGTTCCCTACAATGACCAGTTCTTC
CDR3 protein: CASSPDRLVPYNDQFF

D gene: TRBD1
clone size: few
J gene: TRBJ1-2
V gene: TRBV19
CDR3 DNA: TGTGCCAGTAGTTCCTGGACAGGGTATGGCTACACCTTC
CDR3 protein: CASSSWTGYGYTF

D gene: -
clone size: -
J gene: TRBJ1-1
V gene: TRBV5-6
CDR3 DNA: TGTGCCAGCAGCAACCCAAACACTGAAGCTTTCTTT
CDR3 protein: CASSNPNTEAFF

D gene: TRBD1
clone size: -
J gene: TRBJ1-5
V gene: TRBV20-1
CDR3 DNA: TGCAGTGCCCACCGGACAGGGGGCGGCCAGCCCCAGCATTTT
CDR3 protein: CSAHRTGGGQPQHF

D gene: -
clone size: -
J gene: TRBJ2-5
V gene: TRBV20-1
CDR3 DNA: TGCAGTGCTAGAGGTCCTACCCTAAAGGGGGCCCAGTACTTC
CDR3 protein: CSARGPTLKGAQYF

D gene: -
clone size: -
J gene: TRBJ1-1
V gene: TRBV12-3/TRBV12-4
CDR3 DNA: TGTGCCAGCAGTACCTGGGAGGGGACCACTGAAGCTTTCTTT
CDR3 protein: CASSTWEGTTEAFF

D gene: -
clone size: once
J gene: TRBJ1-1
V gene: TRBV5-6
CDR3 DNA: TGTGCCAGCAGCCCGGGAGGACCCACGAACACTGAAGCTTTCTTT
CDR3 protein: CASSPGGPTNTEAFF

D gene: -
clone size: few
J gene: TRBJ2-7
V gene: TRBV6-4
CDR3 DNA: TGTGCCAGCTTGATGAGGTACGAGCAGTACTTC
CDR3 protein: CASLMRYEQYF

D gene: -
clone size: few
J gene: TRBJ2-3
V gene: TRBV2
CDR3 DNA: TGTGCCAGCAGTGAGGTCCATGGGGGGCCTCCAACAGATACGCAGTATTTT
CDR3 protein: CASSEVHGGPPTDTQYF

D gene: -
clone size: -
J gene: TRBJ1-1
V gene: TRBV5-6
CDR3 DNA: TGTGCCAGCAGCTTGGTTACAAGCTGGAACACTGAAGCTTTCTTT
CDR3 protein: CASSLVTSWNTEAFF

D gene: -
clone size: -
J gene: TRBJ2-3
V gene: TRBV2
CDR3 DNA: TGTGCCAGCAGTGCGGCTGGGGGAAGGGTCCATACGCAGTATTTT
CDR3 protein: CASSAAGGRVHTQYF

D gene: TRBD2
clone size: -
J gene: TRBJ2-1
V gene: TRBV12-3/TRBV12-4
CDR3 DNA: TGTGCCAGCAGTCCCCGAGCGGGGGTCCACAATGAGCAGTTCTTC
CDR3 protein: CASSPRAGVHNEQFF

D gene: -
clone size: few
J gene: TRBJ1-1
V gene: TRBV29-1
CDR3 DNA: TGCAGCGTTGACGGTGAGACAGGGAACACTGAAGCTTTCTTT
CDR3 protein: CSVDGETGNTEAFF

D gene: TRBD2
clone size: few
J gene: TRBJ2-7
V gene: TRBV28
CDR3 DNA: TGTGCCAGCAGGGTTCCGGGACTACCCTACGAGCAGTACTTC
CDR3 protein: CASRVPGLPYEQYF

D gene: TRBD1
clone size: -
J gene: TRBJ2-7
V gene: TRBV7-8
CDR3 DNA: TGTGCCAGCAGCTCGGGACAGAGATACGAGCAGTACTTC
CDR3 protein: CASSSGQRYEQYF

D gene: TRBD1
clone size: -
J gene: TRBJ1-1
V gene: TRBV5-5
CDR3 DNA: TGTGCCAGCAGCTCTCCGGGACAGGGGGAGGTGGCTTTCTTT
CDR3 protein: CASSSPGQGEVAFF

D gene: -
clone size: many
J gene: TRBJ2-1
V gene: TRBV29-1
CDR3 DNA: TGCAGCGTTGAGGGCCAGACCTACAATGAGCAGTTCTTC
CDR3 protein: CSVEGQTYNEQFF